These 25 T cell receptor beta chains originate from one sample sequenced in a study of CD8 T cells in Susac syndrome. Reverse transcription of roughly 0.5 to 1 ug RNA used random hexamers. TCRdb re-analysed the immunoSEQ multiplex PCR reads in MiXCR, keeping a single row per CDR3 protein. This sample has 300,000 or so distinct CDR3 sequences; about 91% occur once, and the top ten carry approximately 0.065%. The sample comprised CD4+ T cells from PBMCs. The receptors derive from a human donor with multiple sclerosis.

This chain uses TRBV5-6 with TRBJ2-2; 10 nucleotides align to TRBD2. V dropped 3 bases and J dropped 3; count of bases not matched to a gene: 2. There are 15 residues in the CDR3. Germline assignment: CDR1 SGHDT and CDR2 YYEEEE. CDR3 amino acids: CASSYLAGDTGELFF. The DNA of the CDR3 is TGTGCCAGCAGCTATCTAGCGGGGGACACCGGGGAGCTGTTTTTT.

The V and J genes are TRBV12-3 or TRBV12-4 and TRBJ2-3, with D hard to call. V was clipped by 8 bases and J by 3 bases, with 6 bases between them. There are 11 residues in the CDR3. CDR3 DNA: TGTGCCAGCGAGAAAACAGATACGCAGTATTTT. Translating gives CASEKTDTQYF.

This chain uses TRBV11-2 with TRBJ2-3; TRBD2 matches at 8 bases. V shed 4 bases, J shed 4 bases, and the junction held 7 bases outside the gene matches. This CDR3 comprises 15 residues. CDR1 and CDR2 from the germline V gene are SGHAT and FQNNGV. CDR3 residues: CASSSVAGFADTQYF. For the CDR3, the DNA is TGTGCCAGCAGCTCGGTAGCGGGATTCGCAGATACGCAGTATTTT.

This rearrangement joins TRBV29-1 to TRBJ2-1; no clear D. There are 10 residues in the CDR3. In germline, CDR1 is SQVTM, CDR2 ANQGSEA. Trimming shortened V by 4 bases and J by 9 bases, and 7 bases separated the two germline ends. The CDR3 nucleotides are TGCAGCGTTGTGATAGGTGAGCAGTTCTTC. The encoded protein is CSVVIGEQFF.

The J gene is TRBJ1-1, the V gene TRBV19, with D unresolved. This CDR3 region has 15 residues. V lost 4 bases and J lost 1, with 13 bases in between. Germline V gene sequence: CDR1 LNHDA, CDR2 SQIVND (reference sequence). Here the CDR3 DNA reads TGTGCCAGTAGTAGCCAAATGAAGCAGAACACTGAAGCTTTCTTT. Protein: CASSSQMKQNTEAFF.

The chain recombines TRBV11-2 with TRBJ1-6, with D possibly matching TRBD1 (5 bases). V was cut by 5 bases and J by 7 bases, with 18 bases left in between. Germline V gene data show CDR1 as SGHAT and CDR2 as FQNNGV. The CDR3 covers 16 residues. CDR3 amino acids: CASSPSNGWGNSPLHF. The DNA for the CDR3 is TGTGCCAGCAGCCCCTCAAACGGCTGGGGGAATTCACCCCTCCACTTT.

CDR3 nucleotide sequence: TGCGCCAGCAGCCAACCGGGACTAGGAGCTGGGGGCTACAATGAGCAGTTCTTC. Its translation: CASSQPGLGAGGYNEQFF. V gene TRBV4-1 combines with J gene TRBJ2-1; 8 bases map to TRBD2. Germline trimming cut 2 bases from V and 3 bases from J; bases unmatched to any gene: 12. The CDR3 has 18 amino acids. Per the germline V gene, CDR1 is MGHRA and CDR2 is YSYEKL.

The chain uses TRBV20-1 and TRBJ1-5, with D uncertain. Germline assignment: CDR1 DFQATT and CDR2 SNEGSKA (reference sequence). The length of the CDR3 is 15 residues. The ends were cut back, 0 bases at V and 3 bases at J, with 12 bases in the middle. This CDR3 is CSARDSAGYNQPQHF. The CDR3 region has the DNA TGCAGTGCTAGAGATTCCGCAGGCTACAATCAGCCCCAGCATTTT.

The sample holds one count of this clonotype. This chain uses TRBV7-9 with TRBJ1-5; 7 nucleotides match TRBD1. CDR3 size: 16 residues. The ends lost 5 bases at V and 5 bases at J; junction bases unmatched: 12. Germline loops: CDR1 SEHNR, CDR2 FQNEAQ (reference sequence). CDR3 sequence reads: CASSGAGTESHQPQHF. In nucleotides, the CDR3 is TGTGCCAGCAGCGGAGCCGGGACAGAGAGCCATCAGCCCCAGCATTTT. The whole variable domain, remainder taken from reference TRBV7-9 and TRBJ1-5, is DTGVSQNPRHKITKRGQNVTFRCDPISEHNRLYWYRQTLGQGPEFLTYFQNEAQLEKSRLLSDRFSAERPKGSFSTLEIQRTEQGDSAMYLCASSGAGTESHQPQHFGDGTRLSIL.

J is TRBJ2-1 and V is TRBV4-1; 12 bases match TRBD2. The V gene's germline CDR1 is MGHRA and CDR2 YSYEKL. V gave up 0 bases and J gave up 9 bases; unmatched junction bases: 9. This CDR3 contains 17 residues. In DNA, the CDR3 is TGCGCCAGCAGCCAAGAGGGGACTAGCGGGCCCCGCGGTGAGCAGTTCTTC. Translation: CASSQEGTSGPRGEQFF.

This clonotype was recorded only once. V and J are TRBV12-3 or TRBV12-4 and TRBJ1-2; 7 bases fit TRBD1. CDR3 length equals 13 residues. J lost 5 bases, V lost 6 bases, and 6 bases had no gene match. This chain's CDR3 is CASSPDRFYGYTF. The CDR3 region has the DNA TGTGCCAGCAGCCCGGACAGGTTTTATGGCTACACCTTC.

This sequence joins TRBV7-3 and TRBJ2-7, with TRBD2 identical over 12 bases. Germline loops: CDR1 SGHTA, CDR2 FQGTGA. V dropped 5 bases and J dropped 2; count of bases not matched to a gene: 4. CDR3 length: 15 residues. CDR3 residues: CASSLLAGGPYEQYF. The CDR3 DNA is TGTGCCAGCAGCCTACTAGCGGGAGGTCCCTACGAGCAGTACTTC.

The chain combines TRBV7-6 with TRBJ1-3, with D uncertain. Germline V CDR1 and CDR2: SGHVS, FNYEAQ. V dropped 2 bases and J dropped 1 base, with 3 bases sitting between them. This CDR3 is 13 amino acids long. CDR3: CASSLLSGNTIYF. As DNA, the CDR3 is TGTGCCAGCAGCTTATTATCTGGAAACACCATATATTTT.

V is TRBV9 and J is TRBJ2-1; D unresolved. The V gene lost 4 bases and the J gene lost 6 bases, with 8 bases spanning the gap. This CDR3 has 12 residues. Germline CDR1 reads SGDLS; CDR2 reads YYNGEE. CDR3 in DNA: TGTGCCAGCAGCTATCTCACCAATGAGCAGTTCTTC. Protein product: CASSYLTNEQFF.

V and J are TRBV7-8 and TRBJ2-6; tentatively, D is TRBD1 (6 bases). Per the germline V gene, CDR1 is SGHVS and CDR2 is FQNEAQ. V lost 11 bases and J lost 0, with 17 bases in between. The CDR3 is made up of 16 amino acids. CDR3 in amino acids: CAGFTGYSSGANVLTF. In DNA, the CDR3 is TGTGCCGGATTTACAGGGTACTCCTCTGGGGCCAACGTCCTGACTTTC.

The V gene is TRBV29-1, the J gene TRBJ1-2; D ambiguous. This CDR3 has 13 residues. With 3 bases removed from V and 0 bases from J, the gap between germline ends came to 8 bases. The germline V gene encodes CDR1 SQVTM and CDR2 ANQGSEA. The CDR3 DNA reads TGCAGCGTTGATCGTCAAGCTAACTATGGCTACACCTTC. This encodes CSVDRQANYGYTF.

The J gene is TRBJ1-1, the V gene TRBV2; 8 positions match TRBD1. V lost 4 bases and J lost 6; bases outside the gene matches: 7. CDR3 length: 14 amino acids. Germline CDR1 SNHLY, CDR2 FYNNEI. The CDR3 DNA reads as TGTGCCAGCAGTGTCGTCAGGGGGCGGTCTGAAGCTTTCTTT. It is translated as CASSVVRGRSEAFF.

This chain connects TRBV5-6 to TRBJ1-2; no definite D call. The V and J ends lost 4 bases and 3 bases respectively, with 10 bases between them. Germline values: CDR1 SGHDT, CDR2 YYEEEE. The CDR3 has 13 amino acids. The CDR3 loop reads CASSPQAYYGYTF. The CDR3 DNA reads TGTGCCAGCAGCCCGCAGGCCTACTATGGCTACACCTTC.

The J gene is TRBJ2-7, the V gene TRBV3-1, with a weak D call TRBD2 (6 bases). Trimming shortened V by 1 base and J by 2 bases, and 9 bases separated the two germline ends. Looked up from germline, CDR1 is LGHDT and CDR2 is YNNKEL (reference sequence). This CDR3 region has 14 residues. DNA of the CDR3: TGTGCCAGCAGCCAAGTGCCGGGGGCCTACGAGCAGTACTTC. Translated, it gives CASSQVPGAYEQYF.

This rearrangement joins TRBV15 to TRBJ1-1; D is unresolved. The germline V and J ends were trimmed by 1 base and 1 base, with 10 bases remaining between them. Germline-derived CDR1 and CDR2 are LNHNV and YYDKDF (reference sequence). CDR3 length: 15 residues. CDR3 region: CATSRAGRANTEAFF. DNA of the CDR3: TGTGCCACCAGCAGAGCGGGCAGAGCGAACACTGAAGCTTTCTTT.

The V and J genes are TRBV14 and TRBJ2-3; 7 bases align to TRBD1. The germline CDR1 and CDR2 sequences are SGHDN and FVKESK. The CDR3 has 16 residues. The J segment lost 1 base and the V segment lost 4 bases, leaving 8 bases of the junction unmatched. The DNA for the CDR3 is TGTGCCAGCAGCCTCATTACAGGGGTAGGCACAGATACGCAGTATTTT. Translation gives CASSLITGVGTDTQYF.

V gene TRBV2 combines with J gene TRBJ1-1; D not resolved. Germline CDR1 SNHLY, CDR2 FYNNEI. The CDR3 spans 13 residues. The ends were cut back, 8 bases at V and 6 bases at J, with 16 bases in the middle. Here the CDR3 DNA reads TGTGCCAGCCGGGAGGGATATTTCGCTGAAGCTTTCTTT. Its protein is CASREGYFAEAFF.

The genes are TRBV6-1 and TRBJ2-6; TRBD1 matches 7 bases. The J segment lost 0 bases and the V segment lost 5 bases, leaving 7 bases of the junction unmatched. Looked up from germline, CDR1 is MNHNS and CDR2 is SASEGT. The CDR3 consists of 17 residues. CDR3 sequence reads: CASSRGQRYSGANVLTF. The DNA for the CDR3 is TGTGCCAGCAGTAGGGGACAGAGATACTCTGGGGCCAACGTCCTGACTTTC.

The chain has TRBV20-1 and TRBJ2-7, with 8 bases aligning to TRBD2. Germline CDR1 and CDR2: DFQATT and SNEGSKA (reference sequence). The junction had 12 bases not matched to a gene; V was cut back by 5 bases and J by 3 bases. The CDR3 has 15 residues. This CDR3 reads CSAPGWVAGNYEQYF. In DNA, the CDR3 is TGCAGTGCTCCGGGGTGGGTAGCGGGGAACTACGAGCAGTACTTC.

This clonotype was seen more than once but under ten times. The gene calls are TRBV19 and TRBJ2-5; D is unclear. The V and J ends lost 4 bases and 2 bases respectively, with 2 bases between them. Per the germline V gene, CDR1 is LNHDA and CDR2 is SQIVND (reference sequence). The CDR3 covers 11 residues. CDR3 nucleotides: TGTGCCAGTAGTAAACAAGAGACCCAGTACTTC. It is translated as CASSKQETQYF. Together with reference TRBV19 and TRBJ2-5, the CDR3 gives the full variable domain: DGGITQSPKYLFRKEGQNVTLSCEQNLNHDAMYWYRQDPGQGLRLIYYSQIVNDFQKGDIAEGYSVSREKKESFPLTVTSAQKNPTAFYLCASSKQETQYFGPGTRLLVL.